These T cell receptor beta chains were read from a single sample in a study of OX40 agonist ivuxolimab in advanced cancers. The method was immunoSEQ multiplex PCR; TCRdb's version includes in-frame clones alone and lacks a portion of them. This table has around 67,000 clones, approximately 93% appearing once. The specimen comprised CD4+ or CD8+ T cells sorted from blood, sampled in a trial of the OX40 agonist ivuxolimab. All receptors come from an adult with an advanced solid tumor such as melanoma, head and neck, liver or kidney cancer. CDR3s include the opening cysteine and the closing phenylalanine or tryptophan. The D gene is left open where the match is weak. Clone size appears in some rows only: once, few, many, or a class for an expanded clone.

J	D	V	size	DNA	CDR3
TRBJ1-2	.	TRBV7-9	once	TGTGCCAGCAGCTTGGGGACGGGGGATGGCTACACCTTC	CASSLGTGDGYTF
TRBJ2-7	.	TRBV27	.	TGTGCCAGCAGACGTCTAGACGAGCAGTACTTC	CASRRLDEQYF
TRBJ1-1	.	TRBV18	.	TGTGCCAACTCACCACCGGACTCGAACACTGAAGCTTTCTTT	CANSPPDSNTEAFF
TRBJ2-3	.	TRBV7-9	.	TGTGCCAGCAGCTTCGGGACGGACACAGATACGCAGTATTTT	CASSFGTDTDTQYF
TRBJ2-5	.	TRBV4-1	.	TGCGCCAGCAGCCTAGACCGGGAGATCCGAGGGACCCAGTACTTC	CASSLDREIRGTQYF
TRBJ1-6	.	TRBV28	once	TGTGCCAGCAGTCCCCCACGAGGGAATTCACCCCTCCACTTT	CASSPPRGNSPLHF
TRBJ2-2	.	TRBV10-3	.	TGTGCCATCGGGGGGGCTTCGAACACCGGGGAGCTGTTTTTT	CAIGGASNTGELFF
TRBJ1-5	.	TRBV4-2	.	TGTGCCAGCAGCCAAGATTACGGGGGAGATCAGCCCCAGCATTTT	CASSQDYGGDQPQHF
TRBJ2-7	.	TRBV5-1	.	TGCGCCAGCAGCTTGGGGCCGGGGGCTAGCGGACCCTACGAGCAGTACTTC	CASSLGPGASGPYEQYF
TRBJ2-7	.	TRBV4-1	.	TGCGCCAGCAGCTCTAGGACGGGCTCCTACGAGCAGTACTTC	CASSSRTGSYEQYF
TRBJ1-1	.	TRBV11-1	.	TGTGCCAGCAGCTTTGAGGGTGGGAGCACTGAAGCTTTCTTT	CASSFEGGSTEAFF
TRBJ1-4	TRBD1	TRBV6-5	once	TGTGCCAGCAGCCGACAGGGGCGGAAACTGTTTTTT	CASSRQGRKLFF
TRBJ2-2	.	TRBV10-3	.	TGTGCCATATCACCGGAAGCCGGGGAGCTGTTTTTT	CAISPEAGELFF
TRBJ1-1	.	TRBV19	.	TGTGCCAGTAGTACGGGGGGCTTAGGAACTGAAGCTTTCTTT	CASSTGGLGTEAFF
TRBJ1-6	.	TRBV2	.	TGTGCCAGCTCTACCCTAAGGGGAGAGGCCTCACCCCTCCACTTT	CASSTLRGEASPLHF
TRBJ2-7	.	TRBV27	once	TGTGCCAGCAGTCGCGACGGACCCTACGAGCAGTACTTC	CASSRDGPYEQYF
TRBJ1-2	TRBD1	TRBV19	.	TGTGCCAGTAGTATATCCACAGGGGGCTATGGCTACACCTTC	CASSISTGGYGYTF
TRBJ2-7	TRBD1	TRBV25-1	.	TGTGCCAGCAGTCCACAGGGGATTGGATACGAGCAGTACTTC	CASSPQGIGYEQYF
TRBJ1-2	.	TRBV27	.	TGTGCCAGCAGCAGGATCCAGGGGAGTGGCTACACCTTC	CASSRIQGSGYTF
TRBJ2-7	.	TRBV6-5	.	TGTGCCAGCAGTTACTCGGGGGAAACCTACGAGCAGTACTTC	CASSYSGETYEQYF
TRBJ1-1	.	TRBV7-9	.	TGTGCCAGCAGCTTAGGTCATGTTGGGAAAATAAGGGACACTGAAGCTTTCTTT	CASSLGHVGKIRDTEAFF
TRBJ1-5	.	TRBV11-3	.	TGTGCCAGCACCCACGGGCTTAGTCGGGATTTT	CASTHGLSRDF
TRBJ1-1	.	TRBV6-6	.	TGTGCCAGCATCAAGGATACAGCCGGGCCTGAAGCTTTCTTT	CASIKDTAGPEAFF
TRBJ1-5	.	TRBV27	once	TGTGCCAGCAGTTTATACCCTGGACAACCCAATCAGCCCCAGCATTTT	CASSLYPGQPNQPQHF
TRBJ2-1	TRBD2	TRBV6-6	once	TGTGCCAGCAGTTACTCTCTAGCGGTGGGGAGTGAGCAGTTCTTC	CASSYSLAVGSEQFF
TRBJ1-5	TRBD1	TRBV10-3	.	TGTGCCAGCCAATCCGGGACAGGGGGCGGCAATAGCAATCAGCCCCAGCATTTT	CASQSGTGGGNSNQPQHF
TRBJ2-7	.	TRBV6-6	once	TGTGCCAGCACCCTTGGCGGGTCCTCCTACGAGCAGTACTTC	CASTLGGSSYEQYF
TRBJ2-7	.	TRBV6-1	.	TGTGCCAGCAGCGGTGGACTCCTGCCCTACGAGCAGTACTTC	CASSGGLLPYEQYF
TRBJ2-1	.	TRBV19	once	TGTGCCAGTAGTACCCAGGACGGAGGGGCCTACAATGAGCAGTTCTTC	CASSTQDGGAYNEQFF
TRBJ2-1	.	TRBV5-5	.	TGTGCCAGCAGCTTGGCCATTGGCTTTACAGGGAGCAATGAGCAGTTCTTC	CASSLAIGFTGSNEQFF
TRBJ2-7	.	TRBV6-5	.	TGTGCCAGCAGTTACTCTCACAGGGACTACGAGCAGTACTTC	CASSYSHRDYEQYF
TRBJ1-6	.	TRBV18	.	TGTGCCAGCTCACCCGGGAGGGATTCACCCCTCCACTTT	CASSPGRDSPLHF
TRBJ2-1	TRBD2	TRBV10-3	.	TGTGCCATCAGAATAGCGGGGGGGACTATCGATGAGCAGTTCTTC	CAIRIAGGTIDEQFF
TRBJ2-2	TRBD2	TRBV2	few	TGTGCCAGCAGGACTAGCGTTTCTACCGGGGAGCTGTTTTTT	CASRTSVSTGELFF
TRBJ2-3	.	TRBV7-9	.	TGTGCCAGCAGCTCCCGCACAGATACGCAGTATTTT	CASSSRTDTQYF
TRBJ2-5	.	TRBV6-5	.	TGTGCCAGCAGTTTAGGGGCCCCCACAGGAGAGACCCAGTACTTC	CASSLGAPTGETQYF
TRBJ1-2	.	TRBV27	.	TGTGCCAGCAGTTCTGCAGGTCGGGGGGGCTACACCTTC	CASSSAGRGGYTF
TRBJ2-4	TRBD2	TRBV7-2	.	TGTGCCAGCAGCTTAGAAAAACTAGCGGCCAAAAACATTCAGTACTTC	CASSLEKLAAKNIQYF
TRBJ1-1	.	TRBV5-1	.	TGCGCCAGCAGCTTGGCACTCGGTGGGGCGAGCACTGAAGCTTTCTTT	CASSLALGGASTEAFF
TRBJ2-1	TRBD2	TRBV11-3	.	TGTGCCAGCAGCTTAGGTTCGTTAGCGGGGGGCAATGAGCAGTTCTTC	CASSLGSLAGGNEQFF
TRBJ2-4	.	TRBV4-2	.	TGTGCCAGCAGCCAGACGGGGCGGCACATTCAGTACTTC	CASSQTGRHIQYF
TRBJ1-1	TRBD1	TRBV6-6	.	TGTGCCAGCACCCTCGGGACAGGGGGAACTGAAGCTTTCTTT	CASTLGTGGTEAFF
TRBJ2-1	TRBD2	TRBV6-1	.	TGTGCCAGCAGGGAAAGCGGGGGGGACTACAATGAGCAGTTCTTC	CASRESGGDYNEQFF
TRBJ2-5	.	TRBV9	once	TGTGCCAGCAGCGTAGGAGACGGGGAGAGGAACCAGTACTTC	CASSVGDGERNQYF
TRBJ2-4	TRBD2	TRBV7-6	.	TGTGCCAGCAGCCGAGGGCCTCTAGCGGGAGGTCGCAAAAACATTCAGTACTTC	CASSRGPLAGGRKNIQYF
TRBJ1-3	.	TRBV5-1	.	TGCGCCAGCAGCTCCGGACCGGGAGGAAACACCATATATTTT	CASSSGPGGNTIYF
TRBJ2-7	.	TRBV6-6	.	TGTGCCAGCAGCCTACAGCCCTTTTACGAGCAGTACTTC	CASSLQPFYEQYF
TRBJ1-5	.	TRBV2	few	TGTGCCAGCACAAATTCCTGGGGTAATCAGCCCCAGCATTTT	CASTNSWGNQPQHF
TRBJ1-2	TRBD1	TRBV6-5	.	TGTGCCAGCAGTTACACAGGACAGGGAAGCTACACCTTC	CASSYTGQGSYTF
TRBJ2-7	.	TRBV19	.	TGTGCCAGGGCCGGACAGCCATCCTACGAGCAGTACTTC	CARAGQPSYEQYF
TRBJ1-1	.	TRBV5-1	.	TGCGCCAGCAGCACCAGGACCAGCCACGCCGAAGCTTTCTTT	CASSTRTSHAEAFF
TRBJ1-5	.	TRBV7-9	.	TGTGCCAGCAGCGCACCGGGACACGATAGCAATCAGCCCCAGCATTTT	CASSAPGHDSNQPQHF
TRBJ1-2	.	TRBV7-2	.	TGTGCCAGCAGCCTCGAGGCGGGAAACTATGGCTACACCTTC	CASSLEAGNYGYTF